A single sample gave rise to the 2 T cell receptor beta chains below, sequenced in a study of cytomegalovirus exposure and HLA in healthy donors. The primer mix had 60 Vbeta and 13 Jbeta primers. TCRdb's copy holds only in-frame clones and misses some; the assay was immunoSEQ multiplex PCR. The sample lists under 200,000 clones, 80% to 90% seen once, with around 0.3% in the top ten. Material for sequencing was PBMCs. The origin of the receptors is a woman aged 30 to 39 in good health and CMV-seronegative.

This rearrangement joins TRBV5-1 to TRBJ1-5; a weak D match, TRBD1 (6 bases). The V gene lost 0 bases and the J gene lost 6 bases, with 13 bases spanning the gap. Germline loops: CDR1 SGHRS, CDR2 YFSETQ. The CDR3 covers 15 residues. The chain's CDR3 is CASSLDGGLGQPQHF. The CDR3 nucleotides read TGCGCCAGCAGCTTGGACGGGGGGCTCGGTCAGCCCCAGCATTTT.

The V gene is TRBV5-1, the J gene TRBJ2-7, with 7 bases matching TRBD1. This CDR3 is 14 amino acids long. The germline CDR1 and CDR2 sequences are SGHRS and YFSETQ. Trimming took 4 bases from V and 1 from J; bases not matched to a gene: 5. The CDR3 region is CASSPWDRSYEQYF. The CDR3 DNA is TGCGCCAGCAGCCCGTGGGACAGATCCTACGAGCAGTACTTC.